This is a list of T cell receptor beta chains from one sample in a study of blood T cell repertoires in COVID-19. Only in-frame clones appear in the TCRdb table, and some are missing; sequencing was by immunoSEQ multiplex PCR. The profile shows nearly 250,000 clones, over 75% of them singletons. The sequencing sample was made of PBMCs or T cells enriched from blood (not recorded which). Receptors were obtained from a woman in her fifties or sixties with acute COVID-19. The CDR3 runs from the conserved cysteine through the conserved F or W. A D gene is named only where the DNA matches it firmly. Rows give clone size only sometimes, using once, few, many, or a class for an expanded clone.

DNA	CDR3	D	V	J	size
TGTGCCAGCAGCCTCCCCGGGCAGAGGGGGACTGAAGCTTTCTTT	CASSLPGQRGTEAFF	NA	TRBV5-4	TRBJ1-1	NA
TGTGCCAGCAGTTTAAGGGAGAACTATGGCTACACCTTC	CASSLRENYGYTF	NA	TRBV12-3/TRBV12-4	TRBJ1-2	NA
TGTGCCATCAGTGAGTCAGGAGAGGGTCACACTGAAGCTTTCTTT	CAISESGEGHTEAFF	NA	TRBV10-3	TRBJ1-1	NA
TGTGCCAGCAGCGTTGTCGGGGGGCGGAGGGAAAAACTGTTTTTT	CASSVVGGRREKLFF	NA	TRBV7-2	TRBJ1-4	NA
TGTGCCAGCAAAGACAGGGGGCGATGGAACACTGAAGCTTTCTTT	CASKDRGRWNTEAFF	NA	TRBV21-1	TRBJ1-1	NA
TGCGCCAGCAGTAGCTCACCAGGGACAGGGACTGAAGCTTTCTTT	CASSSSPGTGTEAFF	TRBD1	TRBV10-2	TRBJ1-1	NA
TGTGCCAGCAGCAGGCGGGGGGACACCGGGGAGCTGTTTTTT	CASSRRGDTGELFF	TRBD2	TRBV7-2	TRBJ2-2	NA
TGCGCCAGCAGCTGGTTCACACCTCTAGAGACCCAGTACTTC	CASSWFTPLETQYF	NA	TRBV5-1	TRBJ2-5	NA
TGCAGCGTCAGGCGGGCAAGAATGAACACTGAAGCTTTCTTT	CSVRRARMNTEAFF	NA	TRBV29-1	TRBJ1-1	NA
TGTGCCTGGAGTTCGCTGGGGCCTGATAGCGGGGAGCTGTTTTTT	CAWSSLGPDSGELFF	NA	TRBV30	TRBJ2-2	NA
TGTGCCAGCAGCCAAGTACGGACACCTAATGAAAAACTGTTTTTT	CASSQVRTPNEKLFF	NA	TRBV3-1/TRBV3-2	TRBJ1-4	NA
TGCGCCAGCAGCGCTACGTCCGGGACAGGGGTTAACTACGAGCAGTACTTC	CASSATSGTGVNYEQYF	TRBD1	TRBV5-1	TRBJ2-7	few
TGTGCCAGCAGCGTGGCGACTAGGGGCCGTCTCGGGGAGCTGTTTTTT	CASSVATRGRLGELFF	NA	TRBV7-2	TRBJ2-2	NA
TGTGCCATCGCAACAGGGGGGGATGGCTACACCTTC	CAIATGGDGYTF	TRBD1	TRBV10-3	TRBJ1-2	NA
TGCGCCAGCAGTGAAAATACAGGGGGGAATTCACCCCTCCACTTT	CASSENTGGNSPLHF	TRBD1	TRBV10-2	TRBJ1-6	NA
TGTGCCTGGAATCCTCAGAGAAACACCATATATTTT	CAWNPQRNTIYF	NA	TRBV30	TRBJ1-3	NA